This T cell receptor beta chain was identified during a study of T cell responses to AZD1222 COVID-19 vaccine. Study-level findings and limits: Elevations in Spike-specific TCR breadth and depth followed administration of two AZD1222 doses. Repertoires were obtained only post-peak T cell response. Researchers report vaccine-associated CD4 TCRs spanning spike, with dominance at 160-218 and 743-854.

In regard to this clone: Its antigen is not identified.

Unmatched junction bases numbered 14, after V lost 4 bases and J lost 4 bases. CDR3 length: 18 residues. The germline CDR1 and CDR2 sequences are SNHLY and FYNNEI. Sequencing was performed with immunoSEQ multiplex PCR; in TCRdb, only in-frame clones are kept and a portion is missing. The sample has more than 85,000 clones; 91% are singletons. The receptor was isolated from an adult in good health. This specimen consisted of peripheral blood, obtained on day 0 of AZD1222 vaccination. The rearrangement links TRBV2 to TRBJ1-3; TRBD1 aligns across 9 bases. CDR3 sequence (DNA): TGTGCCAGCAGTGCAACACCCGACAGGGGGATAAACGGAAACACCATATATTTT. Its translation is CASSATPDRGINGNTIYF. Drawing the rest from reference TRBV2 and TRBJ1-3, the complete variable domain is EPEVTQTPSHQVTQMGQEVILRCVPISNHLYFYWYRQILGQKVEFLVSFYNNEISEKSEIFDDQFSVERPDGSNFTLKIRSTKLEDSAMYFCASSATPDRGINGNTIYFGEGSWLTVV.